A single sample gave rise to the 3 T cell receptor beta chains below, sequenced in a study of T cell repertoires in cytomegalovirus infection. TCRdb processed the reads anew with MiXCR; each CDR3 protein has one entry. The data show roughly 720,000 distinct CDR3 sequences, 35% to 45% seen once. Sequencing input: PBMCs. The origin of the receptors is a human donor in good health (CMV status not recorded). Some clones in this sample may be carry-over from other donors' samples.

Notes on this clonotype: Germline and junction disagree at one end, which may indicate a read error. The CDR3: CSVEFPNNGELFF. The CDR3 DNA is TGCAGCGTTGAATTTCCGAACAACGGGGAGCTGTTTTTT. The V and J genes are TRBV29-1 and TRBJ2-2, with D hard to call. Germline V gene sequence: CDR1 SQVTM, CDR2 ANQGSEA. The length of the CDR3 is 13 residues.

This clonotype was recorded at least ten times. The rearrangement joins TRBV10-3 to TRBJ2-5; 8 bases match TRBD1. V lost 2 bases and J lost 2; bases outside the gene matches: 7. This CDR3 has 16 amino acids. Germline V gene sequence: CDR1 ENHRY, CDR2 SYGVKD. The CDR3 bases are TGTGCCATCAGTGAGCTGGGACAGGACCCACAAGAGACCCAGTACTTC. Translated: CAISELGQDPQETQYF.

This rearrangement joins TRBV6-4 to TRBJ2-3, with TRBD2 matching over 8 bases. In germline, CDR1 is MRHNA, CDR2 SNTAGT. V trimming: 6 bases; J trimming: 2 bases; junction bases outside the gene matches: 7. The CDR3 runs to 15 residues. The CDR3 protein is CASSVVAGYTDTQYF. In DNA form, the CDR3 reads TGTGCCAGCAGCGTTGTAGCGGGATACACAGATACGCAGTATTTT.